The 13 T cell receptor beta chains given below trace back to one sample, sequenced in a study of cytomegalovirus exposure and HLA in healthy donors. The PCR used 60 Vbeta and 13 Jbeta primers. Libraries were prepared by immunoSEQ multiplex PCR; TCRdb keeps only in-frame clonotypes and omits some of them. The table records 63,000 or so clones, about 80% of them present only once. The sample taken for sequencing was PBMCs. These receptors all come from a woman aged 25-40 years in good health and CMV-seronegative.

The chain carries TRBV30 and TRBJ1-1; 9 bases are a match to TRBD1. After removal of 4 bases from V and 3 bases from J, the junction contained 3 bases not matched to a gene. The CDR3 consists of 13 residues. Germline loops: CDR1 GTSNPN, CDR2 SVGIG (reference sequence). Written as DNA, the CDR3 is TGTGCCTGGAAGGGACAGGGCTACACTGAAGCTTTCTTT. Translated, it gives CAWKGQGYTEAFF.

The chain combines TRBV30 with TRBJ2-3; TRBD2 matches at 9 bases. Trimming removed 4 bases from V and 7 bases from J; junction bases left unmatched: 9. The CDR3 consists of 14 residues. CDR1 GTSNPN and CDR2 SVGIG come from the germline V gene (reference sequence). The CDR3 loop reads CAWTDSGGFNTQYF. The CDR3 DNA follows: TGTGCCTGGACGGATAGCGGGGGATTTAATACGCAGTATTTT. The variable domain in full, completed from reference TRBV30 and TRBJ2-3, reads SQTIHQWPATLVQPVGSPLSLECTVEGTSNPNLYWYRQAAGRGLQLLFYSVGIGQISSEVPQNLSASRPQDRQFILSSKKLLLSDSGFYLCAWTDSGGFNTQYFGPGTRLTVL.

The chain uses TRBV4-1 and TRBJ1-5; 8 nucleotides align to TRBD1. This CDR3 has 18 residues. V was pared by 4 bases and J by 2 bases, with 13 bases of the junction left unmatched. Germline CDR1 MGHRA, CDR2 YSYEKL. CDR3 in amino acids: CASSPTRPGQGRNQPQHF. The CDR3 DNA follows: TGCGCCAGCAGCCCTACGAGACCCGGACAGGGCCGCAATCAGCCCCAGCATTTT.

Written as DNA, the CDR3 is TGTGCCAGCAGCTTACCGTCAGAGGTCGCTGAAGCTTTCTTT. Protein product: CASSLPSEVAEAFF. The chain is built from TRBV7-9 and TRBJ1-1; D not certain. V shed 2 bases and J shed 6 bases, with 13 bases lying between them. CDR1 and CDR2 from the germline V gene are SEHNR and FQNEAQ (reference sequence). There are 14 residues in the CDR3.

J is TRBJ1-1 and V is TRBV19; D ambiguous. Per germline, CDR1 LNHDA and CDR2 SQIVND (reference sequence). CDR3 length: 13 amino acids. The germline V and J ends were trimmed by 8 bases and 0 bases, with 10 bases remaining between them. CDR3 nucleotide sequence: TGTGCCAGTCGGACGGAGGTGAACACTGAAGCTTTCTTT. This translates into CASRTEVNTEAFF.

The rearrangement joins TRBV29-1 to TRBJ2-6; perhaps TRBD1 as D (6 bases). The CDR3 contains 17 residues. The germline V and J ends were trimmed by 7 bases and 0 bases, with 19 bases remaining between them. Germline V gene sequence: CDR1 SQVTM, CDR2 ANQGSEA. The CDR3 DNA reads as TGCAGCGCATCCGGGGACACCTCCAGCTCTGGGGCCAACGTCCTGACTTTC. Encoded protein: CSASGDTSSSGANVLTF.

This chain uses TRBV2 with TRBJ2-7; maybe TRBD2 (6 bases). The germline V gene encodes CDR1 SNHLY and CDR2 FYNNEI. The V end lost 6 bases, the J end lost 3 bases, and 18 bases lay between the germline ends. This CDR3 comprises 15 residues. The CDR3 DNA sequence: TGTGCCAGCAGAGGGACTGCCTTTCTTCTCTACGAGCAGTACTTC. Encoded protein: CASRGTAFLLYEQYF.

The chain recombines TRBV9 with TRBJ2-3; D is possibly TRBD2 (6 bases). This CDR3 is 15 amino acids long. Trimming took 0 bases from V and 2 from J, leaving 10 bases between them. Germline V CDR1 and CDR2: SGDLS, YYNGEE. The CDR3 DNA sequence: TGTGCCAGCAGCGTAGGTCAGCGGGTCACAGATACGCAGTATTTT. Its translation: CASSVGQRVTDTQYF.

There are a few counts of this clone. J is TRBJ1-2 and V is TRBV16; D is ambiguous. V was clipped by 4 bases and J by 1 base, with 28 bases between them. The CDR3 sequence is 20 residues long. Looked up from germline, CDR1 is KGHSY and CDR2 is FQNENV. CDR3 region: CASSRNSDTPVPTLNYGYTF. CDR3 sequence (DNA): TGTGCCAGCAGCCGCAACTCCGACACACCAGTTCCAACTCTTAACTATGGCTACACCTTC. The full variable domain, in which reference TRBV16 and TRBJ1-2 provide the parts outside the CDR3, is GEEVAQTPKHLVRGEGQKAKLYCAPIKGHSYVFWYQQVLKNEFKFLISFQNENVFDETGMPKERFSAKCLPNSPCSLEIQATKLEDSAVYFCASSRNSDTPVPTLNYGYTFGSGTRLTVV.

This clone showed up just once. The chain employs TRBV7-9 and TRBJ2-5, with TRBD2 matching over 8 bases. In germline, CDR1 is SEHNR, CDR2 FQNEAQ (reference sequence). J gave up 5 bases and V 1 base, and 3 bases lay outside the gene matches. The length of the CDR3 is 14 residues. The CDR3 DNA is TGTGCCAGCAGCTTAGGCTCGGGGGGGGAGACCCAGTACTTC. Translating it yields CASSLGSGGETQYF.

This chain uses TRBV28 with TRBJ1-5, with 7 nucleotides matching TRBD1. The germline V gene encodes CDR1 MDHEN and CDR2 SYDVKM. After removal of 4 bases from V and 5 bases from J, the junction contained 8 bases not matched to a gene. The CDR3 runs 15 residues. CDR3 sequence reads: CASSSASGGHQPQHF. The CDR3 nucleotides are TGTGCCAGCAGTTCCGCCTCAGGGGGTCATCAGCCCCAGCATTTT. Variable domain in full (rest from reference TRBV28 and TRBJ1-5): DVKVTQSSRYLVKRTGEKVFLECVQDMDHENMFWYRQDPGLGLRLIYFSYDVKMKEKGDIPEGYSVSREKKERFSLILESASTNQTSMYLCASSSASGGHQPQHFGDGTRLSIL.

This chain links TRBV6-5 with TRBJ2-1; D is perhaps TRBD1 (6 bases). Germline V gene lookup returns CDR1 MNHEY and CDR2 SVGAGI. With 6 bases removed from V and 5 bases from J, the gap between germline ends came to 17 bases. The CDR3 is 15 amino acids. The CDR3 region has the DNA TGTGCCAGCAGAACAGGGTGGGATGTCGACAATGAGCAGTTCTTC. It translates to CASRTGWDVDNEQFF.

The gene calls are TRBV5-6 and TRBJ2-3; 7 bases are shared with TRBD2. Per the germline V gene, CDR1 is SGHDT and CDR2 is YYEEEE. Trimming removed 2 bases from V and 5 bases from J; junction bases left unmatched: 8. The CDR3 is 15 amino acids. The chain's CDR3 is CASSFAHGGGDTQYF. Written as DNA, the CDR3 is TGTGCCAGCAGCTTCGCCCATGGGGGGGGAGATACGCAGTATTTT.